What follows is one TCR beta chain and its context. The CDR3 has 15 amino acids. The V end lost 3 bases, the J end lost 1 base, and 10 bases lay between the germline ends. The germline V gene encodes CDR1 PRHDT and CDR2 FYEKMQ (reference sequence). This specimen belongs to a study of T cell responses to AZD1222 COVID-19 vaccine. The assay was immunoSEQ multiplex PCR, and TCRdb's table has in-frame clones only and misses some. The sample contains some 140,000 clones, roughly 80% of which appear only once. This clonotype originated in an adult in good health. The chain links TRBV13 to TRBJ1-3, with a tentative D call TRBD1 (6 bases). The sequencing here drew on peripheral blood, taken on day 0 of AZD1222 vaccination. The CDR3 region has the DNA TGTGCCAGCAGCTTTAGGACAGTTTCTGGAAACACCATATATTTT. It translates to CASSFRTVSGNTIYF. The complete variable domain, with remaining parts taken from reference TRBV13 and TRBJ1-3, reads AAGVIQSPRHLIKEKRETATLKCYPIPRHDTVYWYQQGPGQDPQFLISFYEKMQSDKGSIPDRFSAQQFSDYHSELNMSSLELGDSALYFCASSFRTVSGNTIYFGEGSWLTVV.